These 24 T cell receptor beta chains came from one sample sequenced in a study of blood T cell repertoires in COVID-19. This table comes from immunoSEQ multiplex PCR, and its TCRdb copy is limited to in-frame clones, with some not included. This sample has some 120,000 clones, with approximately 70% found just once. The sequencing input was peripheral blood. The receptors shown here come from a human donor with acute or convalescent COVID-19. The donor label of this sample is uncertain.

The CDR3 sequence: CASSFRGPGGGYEQYF. The CDR3 nucleotides read TGCGCCAGCAGCTTTCGCGGGCCCGGGGGGGGCTACGAGCAGTACTTC. The chain employs TRBV5-1 and TRBJ2-7; 8 bases are a match to TRBD2. CDR1 is SGHRS and CDR2 is YFSETQ in the germline V gene. V shed 2 bases and J 3 bases; nucleotides not matched to a gene: 10. CDR3 size: 16 residues.

This rearrangement joins TRBV30 to TRBJ2-7; 8 bases align to TRBD2. V was pared by 4 bases and J by 3 bases, with 17 bases of the junction left unmatched. Germline V gives CDR1 GTSNPN, CDR2 SVGIG (reference sequence). The CDR3 runs to 17 residues. The CDR3 here is CAWTRGGNSESLYEQYF. The CDR3 nucleotides are TGTGCCTGGACCCGCGGGGGGAACAGTGAGTCTCTCTACGAGCAGTACTTC. The full variable domain, in which reference TRBV30 and TRBJ2-7 provide the parts outside the CDR3, is SQTIHQWPATLVQPVGSPLSLECTVEGTSNPNLYWYRQAAGRGLQLLFYSVGIGQISSEVPQNLSASRPQDRQFILSSKKLLLSDSGFYLCAWTRGGNSESLYEQYFGPGTRLTVT.

The genes are TRBV29-1 and TRBJ2-7; 9 bases map to TRBD1. CDR3 length: 16 residues. CDR1 and CDR2 from the germline V gene are SQVTM and ANQGSEA. With 1 base clipped from V and 2 bases from J, the junction kept 9 bases outside the gene matches. In DNA, the CDR3 is TGCAGCGTTGAAGTTGGGGACAGGGAAGGGACCTACGAGCAGTACTTC. Its protein product is CSVEVGDREGTYEQYF.

J is TRBJ2-2 and V is TRBV3-1 (or the pseudogene TRBV3-2); 9 bases agree with TRBD2. Germline V gene lookup returns CDR1 LGHDT and CDR2 YNNKEL (reference sequence). The CDR3 consists of 17 residues. V was pared by 0 bases and J by 5 bases, with 7 bases of the junction left unmatched. The CDR3 loop is CASSQEVIAGATGELFF. The CDR3 region has the DNA TGTGCCAGCAGCCAAGAGGTAATAGCGGGGGCTACCGGGGAGCTGTTTTTT.

This clone has more than one count but fewer than ten. The chain recombines TRBV6-1 with TRBJ1-5; 8 nucleotides line up with TRBD1. The CDR3 contains 17 residues. The germline CDR1 and CDR2 sequences are MNHNS and SASEGT. The V segment lost 0 bases and the J segment 7 bases; nucleotides outside the gene matches: 11. CDR3 residues: CASSEAGDWTGYQPQHF. CDR3 sequence (DNA): TGTGCCAGCAGTGAAGCGGGGGACTGGACAGGGTACCAGCCCCAGCATTTT.

The rearrangement joins TRBV10-2 to TRBJ2-3; 8 nucleotides align to TRBD2. This CDR3 is 14 amino acids long. The trim removed 6 bases at V and 5 bases at J, leaving 7 bases unmatched. Germline CDR1 WSHSY, CDR2 SAAADI. CDR3 DNA sequence: TGCGCCAGCAGCATAGCGGGGCCCCTAGATACGCAGTATTTT. It translates to CASSIAGPLDTQYF.

This chain joins TRBV30 and TRBJ2-2; TRBD1 is a possible D gene (5 bases). V lost 3 bases to trimming and J lost 0 bases, with 8 bases between them. CDR3 length equals 14 residues. Germline values: CDR1 GTSNPN, CDR2 SVGIG (reference sequence). CDR3 DNA: TGTGCCTGGAGAGGGGCAGCGAACACCGGGGAGCTGTTTTTT. It specifies CAWRGAANTGELFF.

This clone was picked up a small number of times. This rearrangement joins TRBV9 to TRBJ2-2, with D perhaps TRBD1 (5 bases). The germline V and J ends were trimmed by 0 bases and 7 bases, with 22 bases remaining between them. The germline gives CDR1 SGDLS, CDR2 YYNGEE. There are 18 residues in the CDR3. The CDR3 DNA follows: TGTGCCAGCAGCGTAGCTGGGGCGTTTAGGGTCGGTAGCGGGGAGCTGTTTTTT. It encodes CASSVAGAFRVGSGELFF.

This clone was picked up many times. This chain joins TRBV9 and TRBJ2-6; D possibly corresponds to TRBD1 (6 bases). V lost 3 bases to trimming and J lost 1 base, with 14 bases between them. Germline CDR1 and CDR2: SGDLS and YYNGEE. The CDR3 runs 17 residues. Here the CDR3 reads CASSGQVLTSGANVLTF. CDR3 bases: TGTGCCAGCAGCGGACAGGTGCTCACATCTGGGGCCAACGTCCTGACTTTC.

In its sample, this clone was seen a few times. The V call is TRBV5-1, the J call TRBJ1-1; D call uncertain. The CDR3 consists of 14 residues. Germline lookup yields CDR1 SGHRS and CDR2 YFSETQ. The V gene lost 6 bases and the J gene lost 1 base, with 13 bases spanning the gap. The CDR3 DNA sequence: TGCGCCAGCACTCCGGGGAGCCAGAACACTGAAGCTTTCTTT. Residues: CASTPGSQNTEAFF.

The chain carries TRBV11-1 and TRBJ2-1, with a weak D call TRBD1 (5 bases). The germline V and J ends were trimmed by 3 bases and 1 base, with 10 bases remaining between them. The CDR3 consists of 15 residues. Germline assignment: CDR1 SGHAT and CDR2 FQDESV (reference sequence). The CDR3 region has the DNA TGTGCCAGCAGCTTGGGCAGGGCGTCCTACAATGAGCAGTTCTTC. This gives the protein CASSLGRASYNEQFF.

This sequence joins TRBV11-2 and TRBJ2-7; D may be TRBD1 (6 bases). Trimming left V 3 bases short and J 4 bases short, with 13 bases between. The CDR3 length is 14 residues. Germline-derived CDR1 and CDR2 are SGHAT and FQNNGV. CDR3: CASSLATQGYEQYV. CDR3 nucleotide sequence: TGTGCCAGCAGCTTGGCGACACAGGGTTACGAGCAGTACGTC.

This chain uses TRBV23-1 with TRBJ2-7; 7 nucleotides line up with TRBD1. TRBV23-1 is an open reading frame, and its role is uncertain. Unmatched junction bases numbered 4, after V lost 4 bases and J lost 1 base. The CDR3 is 14 residues long. CDR3 sequence (DNA): TGCGCCAGCAGTCCTACGGGACAGTCCTACGAGCAGTACTTC. This encodes CASSPTGQSYEQYF.

The CDR3 region is CASSQPGTGEGETQYF. The CDR3 DNA sequence: TGTGCCAGCAGCCAACCCGGGACAGGCGAAGGCGAGACCCAGTACTTC. This chain uses TRBV3-1 (or the pseudogene TRBV3-2) with TRBJ2-5, with TRBD1 matching 8 bases. This CDR3 contains 16 residues. The trim removed 2 bases at V and 5 bases at J, leaving 10 bases unmatched. Germline V gene sequence: CDR1 LGHDT, CDR2 YNNKEL (reference sequence).

This sequence joins TRBV30 and TRBJ2-2; 7 nucleotides agree with TRBD1. V lost 7 bases, J lost 6 bases, and 8 bases stayed unmatched. Germline assignment: CDR1 GTSNPN and CDR2 SVGIG (reference sequence). The CDR3 is 13 amino acids. The CDR3: CAYHRGSAGELFF. The CDR3 bases are TGTGCCTACCACAGGGGTTCGGCCGGGGAGCTGTTTTTT.

This chain uses TRBV6-4 with TRBJ2-3, with D perhaps TRBD2 (6 bases). The CDR3 covers 15 residues. Trimming removed 2 bases at V and 0 bases at J, with 9 bases between. Looked up from germline, CDR1 is MRHNA and CDR2 is SNTAGT. The CDR3 sequence: CASSDGGTSTDTQYF. The CDR3 region has the DNA TGTGCCAGCAGTGACGGGGGGACTAGCACAGATACGCAGTATTTT.

This clone has only one observation. V usage is TRBV30 and J usage is TRBJ1-6; 8 nucleotides line up with TRBD1. The CDR3 sequence is 14 residues long. J was trimmed by 7 bases and V by 0 bases; bases with no gene match: 2. CDR1 is GTSNPN, CDR2 SVGIG, per germline (reference sequence). The CDR3 DNA reads as TGTGCCTGGAGTGTACAGGGGGGGAATTCACCCCTCCACTTT. Translated: CAWSVQGGNSPLHF. Full variable domain (missing parts from reference TRBV30 and TRBJ1-6): SQTIHQWPATLVQPVGSPLSLECTVEGTSNPNLYWYRQAAGRGLQLLFYSVGIGQISSEVPQNLSASRPQDRQFILSSKKLLLSDSGFYLCAWSVQGGNSPLHFGNGTRLTVT.

CDR3 residues: CASSAQAGNTGELFF. In DNA, the CDR3 is TGTGCCAGCAGTGCACAGGCCGGGAACACCGGGGAGCTGTTTTTT. V gene TRBV7-2 combines with J gene TRBJ2-2, with TRBD1 as a possible D gene (5 bases). V was cut by 6 bases and J by 1 base, with 12 bases left in between. Germline V gene lookup returns CDR1 SGHTA and CDR2 FQGNSA. This CDR3 contains 15 residues.

This rearrangement joins TRBV9 to TRBJ2-1; tentative D call: TRBD2 (7 bases). Trimming shortened V by 0 bases and J by 10 bases, and 14 bases separated the two germline ends. Germline assignment: CDR1 SGDLS and CDR2 YYNGEE. The CDR3 is 14 residues long. The CDR3 nucleotides are TGTGCCAGCAGCGTAGCGGGGGGCCAGGGGGAGCAGTTCTTC. Residues: CASSVAGGQGEQFF.

The chain combines TRBV7-9 with TRBJ1-2, with D hard to call. The germline V and J ends were trimmed by 4 bases and 2 bases, with 5 bases remaining between them. Germline CDR1 is SEHNR and CDR2 is FQNEAQ (reference sequence). This CDR3 is built from 12 residues. This chain's CDR3 is CASSYQNYGYTF. In DNA, the CDR3 is TGTGCCAGCAGCTACCAGAACTATGGCTACACCTTC.

The chain combines TRBV28 with TRBJ1-2; a weak D match, TRBD1 (6 bases). Germline V lookup: CDR1 MDHEN, CDR2 SYDVKM. This CDR3 is 15 amino acids long. V was cut by 1 base and J by 0 bases, with 9 bases left in between. In DNA form, the CDR3 reads TGTGCCAGCAGTTTATCGGACAGAGCTAACTATGGCTACACCTTC. It encodes CASSLSDRANYGYTF.

The chain couples TRBV19 to TRBJ1-2; D call uncertain. Per germline, CDR1 LNHDA and CDR2 SQIVND (reference sequence). The CDR3 runs to 13 residues. V lost 5 bases and J 0 bases, leaving 7 bases between the germline ends. The CDR3 loop is CASSELANYGYTF. The CDR3 coding sequence is TGTGCCAGTAGTGAACTGGCTAACTATGGCTACACCTTC.

The genes are TRBV29-1 and TRBJ2-2; weak D call: TRBD2 (5 bases). CDR3 length: 13 amino acids. V was cut by 0 bases and J by 7 bases, with 9 bases left in between. Germline assignment: CDR1 SQVTM and CDR2 ANQGSEA. In DNA form, the CDR3 reads TGCAGCGTTGAAGAGGTACGGGACGGGGAGCTGTTTTTT. Translating gives CSVEEVRDGELFF.

The CDR3 spells CATSRDGGYTF. The CDR3, as DNA: TGTGCCACCAGCAGAGACGGTGGCTACACCTTC. The rearrangement uses TRBV15 and TRBJ1-2, with D uncertain. Germline lookup yields CDR1 LNHNV and CDR2 YYDKDF (reference sequence). Deletions cut 0 bases from V and 7 bases from J, with 3 bases between. This CDR3 is 11 amino acids long.